These 23 T cell receptor beta chains came from one sample sequenced in a study of blood T cells in healthy people across ages. Through a sample-barcoded 5' primer and a J-beta primer mix, a second PCR was run for roughly 7 to 11 cycles. TCRdb reprocessed the 5' RACE reads with MiXCR, giving one entry per CDR3 protein. Here the sample spans approximately 1.5 million distinct CDR3 sequences, 35% to 45% being singletons. The sequenced sample was blood. The origin of the receptors is a woman aged 18-29 years in good health.

The chain uses TRBV20-1 and TRBJ2-5, with 7 bases that match TRBD2. V gave up 5 bases and J gave up 2 bases; unmatched junction bases: 8. This CDR3 has 14 residues. CDR1 is DFQATT, CDR2 SNEGSKA, per germline (reference sequence). The CDR3 DNA follows: TGCAGTGCTCCTCCGACGGGGGGACAAGAGACCCAGTACTTC. Translation: CSAPPTGGQETQYF.

This clonotype appeared a few times. J is TRBJ2-3 and V is TRBV13; D is perhaps TRBD1 or TRBD2 (5 bases each). The V gene's germline CDR1 is PRHDT and CDR2 FYEKMQ (reference sequence). The CDR3 runs 13 residues. The ends were cut back, 6 bases at V and 0 bases at J, with 7 bases in the middle. CDR3 residues: CASRWGSTDTQYF. The CDR3 nucleotides are TGTGCCAGCAGGTGGGGGAGCACAGATACGCAGTATTTT.

The V and J genes are TRBV15 and TRBJ2-3; D not resolved. This CDR3 region has 13 residues. Germline CDR1 and CDR2: LNHNV and YYDKDF (reference sequence). V dropped 0 bases and J dropped 8 bases, with 9 bases sitting between them. DNA of the CDR3: TGTGCCACCAGCAGAGATACTTTGGGTACGCAGTATTTT. Protein sequence: CATSRDTLGTQYF.

A few counts support this clonotype. The chain employs TRBV25-1 and TRBJ2-3, with D unclear. The CDR3 loop spans 16 amino acids. V lost 2 bases to trimming and J lost 2 bases, with 14 bases between them. Germline values: CDR1 MGHDK, CDR2 SYGVNS. The CDR3 here is CASSEDFAQPTDTQYF. DNA for the CDR3: TGTGCCAGCAGTGAAGATTTTGCACAACCCACAGATACGCAGTATTTT.

This clonotype appeared many times. The V gene is TRBV28, the J gene TRBJ2-1; D gene uncertain. Between the trimmed V and J ends, which lost 1 base and 8 bases, there was a span of 6 bases. The CDR3 runs to 12 residues. Germline values: CDR1 MDHEN, CDR2 SYDVKM. CDR3 amino acids: CASSLSGYEQFF. In DNA, the CDR3 is TGTGCCAGCAGTTTATCTGGGTATGAGCAGTTCTTC.

This clonotype was recorded a few times. The rearrangement uses TRBV29-1 and TRBJ2-7; 8 positions agree with TRBD1. Germline V gene data show CDR1 as SQVTM and CDR2 as ANQGSEA. The CDR3 runs 12 residues. J gave up 6 bases and V 7 bases, and 8 bases lay outside the gene matches. CDR3 loop: CSARTGNGEQYF. The DNA for the CDR3 is TGCAGCGCTCGGACAGGGAACGGCGAGCAGTACTTC.

The V call is TRBV7-2, the J call TRBJ2-1; D gene unclear. CDR1 is SGHTA and CDR2 is FQGNSA in the germline V gene. CDR3 length: 14 amino acids. Trimming left V 5 bases short and J 3 bases short, with 11 bases between. CDR3 nucleotides: TGTGCCAGCAGCGTCAATTCGAACTACAATGAGCAGTTCTTC. Translating gives CASSVNSNYNEQFF. The variable domain in full, completed from reference TRBV7-2 and TRBJ2-1, reads GAGVSQSPSNKVTEKGKDVELRCDPISGHTALYWYRQSLGQGLEFLIYFQGNSAPDKSGLPSDRFSAERTGGSVSTLTIQRTQQEDSAVYLCASSVNSNYNEQFFGPGTRLTVL.

V usage is TRBV9 and J usage is TRBJ1-2; D possibly corresponds to TRBD1 (5 bases). Trimming pared 3 bases from V and 14 bases from J, leaving 14 bases between. Germline V gives CDR1 SGDLS, CDR2 YYNGEE. The CDR3 is made up of 11 amino acids. DNA for the CDR3: TGTGCCAGCAGCGCAAGGGGAACCTGGACCTTC. It encodes CASSARGTWTF.

This clonotype was detected once. At one boundary the junction diverges from the germline segment, which might be a read error. This rearrangement joins TRBV11-2 to TRBJ2-1; no clear D. CDR1 and CDR2 from the germline V gene are SGHAT and FQNNGV. This CDR3 has 12 amino acids. The CDR3 reads CAGSLNQLGQFF. In DNA, the CDR3 is TGTGCCGGCAGCTTGAACCAGCTGGGGCAGTTCTTC.

This clonotype was detected only a few times. CDR3 loop: CSATGTGLHEQYF. As DNA, the CDR3 is TGCAGTGCGACCGGGACAGGGTTGCACGAGCAGTACTTC. The rearrangement links TRBV20-1 to TRBJ2-7; the match to TRBD1 covers 9 bases. The CDR3 has 13 amino acids. After removal of 6 bases from V and 5 bases from J, the junction contained 8 bases not matched to a gene. Germline V gives CDR1 DFQATT, CDR2 SNEGSKA (reference sequence).

V is TRBV9 and J is TRBJ1-1; 7 positions match TRBD1. The CDR3 totals 15 residues. V gave up 4 bases and J gave up 2 bases; unmatched junction bases: 8. Germline lookup yields CDR1 SGDLS and CDR2 YYNGEE. The CDR3 bases are TGTGCCAGCAGCCCATCCGGGACAGTTAACACTGAAGCTTTCTTT. It specifies CASSPSGTVNTEAFF.

The CDR3 spells CASSPRDSHLFF. CDR3 DNA sequence: TGCGCCAGCAGTCCCCGGGACAGTCACCTGTTTTTT. The chain links TRBV10-2 to TRBJ1-4, with 7 nucleotides matching TRBD1. CDR3 length: 12 amino acids. The V gene's germline CDR1 is WSHSY and CDR2 SAAADI. Unmatched junction bases numbered 8, after V lost 5 bases and J lost 14 bases.

The rearrangement links TRBV27 to TRBJ2-1; no clear D. The ends were cut back, 6 bases at V and 4 bases at J, with 13 bases in the middle. CDR1 and CDR2 (germline): MNHEY, SMNVEV (reference sequence). The CDR3 contains 14 residues. CDR3 residues: CASSISDGYNEQFF. The CDR3, as DNA: TGTGCCAGCAGCATCAGCGACGGGTACAATGAGCAGTTCTTC.

This chain uses TRBV6-1 with TRBJ1-1, with unresolved D. V was cut by 2 bases and J by 5 bases, with 12 bases left in between. There are 14 residues in the CDR3. Germline-derived CDR1 and CDR2 are MNHNS and SASEGT. CDR3 sequence: CASSEPALRTEAFF. In nucleotides, the CDR3 is TGTGCCAGCAGTGAACCAGCCCTTCGGACTGAAGCTTTCTTT.

For this clonotype: Its ends do not fully match the called genes, so a read error is possible. V gene TRBV4-3 combines with J gene TRBJ1-4; tentatively, D is TRBD1 (6 bases). The germline V gene encodes CDR1 LGHNA and CDR2 YSLEER. The CDR3 sequence is 15 residues long. Here the CDR3 DNA reads TGCGCTAGCAGCCGAGGGAACAGGGCTAATGAAAAACTGTTTTTT. It encodes CASSRGNRANEKLFF.

This clonotype has only a few counts. The rearrangement joins TRBV7-9 to TRBJ1-1; 9 bases are shared with TRBD1. Per the germline V gene, CDR1 is SEHNR and CDR2 is FQNEAQ (reference sequence). The CDR3 loop spans 16 amino acids. The V and J ends lost 5 bases and 4 bases, in that order; junction bases with no gene match: 11. The CDR3 reads CASSHQPGQGVTEAFF. The DNA of the CDR3 is TGTGCCAGCAGCCACCAACCGGGACAGGGAGTCACTGAAGCTTTCTTT. Together with reference TRBV7-9 and TRBJ1-1, the CDR3 gives the full variable domain: DTGVSQNPRHKITKRGQNVTFRCDPISEHNRLYWYRQTLGQGPEFLTYFQNEAQLEKSRLLSDRFSAERPKGSFSTLEIQRTEQGDSAMYLCASSHQPGQGVTEAFFGQGTRLTVV.

The chain recombines TRBV9 with TRBJ2-1; D gene uncertain. The germline V gene encodes CDR1 SGDLS and CDR2 YYNGEE. Trimming shortened V by 0 bases and J by 3 bases, and 10 bases separated the two germline ends. This CDR3 is built from 15 residues. DNA for the CDR3: TGTGCCAGCAGCGTAGATCTAGTGCGCTACAATGAGCAGTTCTTC. It encodes CASSVDLVRYNEQFF.

The rearrangement joins TRBV25-1 to TRBJ2-3; TRBD2 matches at 9 bases. The CDR3 has 19 residues. The V gene end was trimmed by 4 bases and the J gene end by 3 bases; junction bases not matched to a gene: 17. Germline V CDR1 and CDR2: MGHDK, SYGVNS. CDR3 in DNA: TGTGCCAGCAGTGTGAATATGGCTAGCGGGGATTGGAGGACAGATACGCAGTATTTT. Translation: CASSVNMASGDWRTDTQYF.

The V call is TRBV7-2, the J call TRBJ2-3; no clear D. The CDR3 covers 13 residues. The germline CDR1 and CDR2 sequences are SGHTA and FQGNSA. Trimming took off 1 base at V and 6 bases at J, with 8 bases between the two ends. The CDR3 loop is CASSLELMDTQYF. Written as DNA, the CDR3 is TGTGCCAGCAGCTTAGAACTCATGGATACGCAGTATTTT. Based on the CDR3 plus reference TRBV7-2 and TRBJ2-3, the full variable domain is GAGVSQSPSNKVTEKGKDVELRCDPISGHTALYWYRQSLGQGLEFLIYFQGNSAPDKSGLPSDRFSAERTGGSVSTLTIQRTQQEDSAVYLCASSLELMDTQYFGPGTRLTVL.

This clonotype occurred many times. With a much larger clone just one base away, this may be a read error. This chain uses TRBV4-2 with TRBJ2-5, with D perhaps TRBD1 or TRBD2 (5 bases each). Trimming took 0 bases from V and 7 from J, leaving 24 bases between them. Per the germline V gene, CDR1 is LGHNA and CDR2 is YNFKEQ. The CDR3 spans 18 residues. For the CDR3, the DNA is TGTGCCAGCAGCCAAGACAACCCGGGACGAGGGTCTCTAGGGACCCAGTACTTC. It encodes CASSQDNPGRGSLGTQYF.

The genes are TRBV27 and TRBJ1-4; 9 positions agree with TRBD1. The germline CDR1 and CDR2 sequences are MNHEY and SMNVEV (reference sequence). The CDR3 totals 17 residues. Trimming at V came to 5 bases and at J to 8 bases, leaving 15 bases not matched to a gene. The CDR3 nucleotides read TGTGCCAGCAGTCTTCGACCCCCGGGACAGGGTCGGGAAAAACTGTTTTTT. Amino acids: CASSLRPPGQGREKLFF. The entire variable domain, with the rest obtained from reference TRBV27 and TRBJ1-4, is as follows: EAQVTQNPRYLITVTGKKLTVTCSQNMNHEYMSWYRQDPGLGLRQIYYSMNVEVTDKGDVPEGYKVSRKEKRNFPLILESPSPNQTSLYFCASSLRPPGQGREKLFFGSGTQLSVL.

This clonotype was counted only a few times. The V call is TRBV13, the J call TRBJ2-7; 9 nucleotides align to TRBD1. The length of the CDR3 is 15 residues. Trimming took 5 bases from V and 1 from J; bases not matched to a gene: 6. Germline V gives CDR1 PRHDT, CDR2 FYEKMQ (reference sequence). In DNA, the CDR3 is TGTGCCAGCAGCCAAAGGGGACAGGGATCCTACGAGCAGTACTTC. It translates to CASSQRGQGSYEQYF.

This clonotype was observed a handful of times. The V and J genes are TRBV5-1 and TRBJ2-1, with D perhaps assigned TRBD1 or TRBD2 (5 bases each). CDR3 length: 15 residues. Trimming removed 0 bases from V and 8 bases from J, with 15 bases in between. Germline CDR1 reads SGHRS; CDR2 reads YFSETQ. The CDR3 loop reads CASSLEAGWDDEQFF. The CDR3 region has the DNA TGCGCCAGCAGCTTGGAAGCAGGGTGGGACGATGAGCAGTTCTTC.